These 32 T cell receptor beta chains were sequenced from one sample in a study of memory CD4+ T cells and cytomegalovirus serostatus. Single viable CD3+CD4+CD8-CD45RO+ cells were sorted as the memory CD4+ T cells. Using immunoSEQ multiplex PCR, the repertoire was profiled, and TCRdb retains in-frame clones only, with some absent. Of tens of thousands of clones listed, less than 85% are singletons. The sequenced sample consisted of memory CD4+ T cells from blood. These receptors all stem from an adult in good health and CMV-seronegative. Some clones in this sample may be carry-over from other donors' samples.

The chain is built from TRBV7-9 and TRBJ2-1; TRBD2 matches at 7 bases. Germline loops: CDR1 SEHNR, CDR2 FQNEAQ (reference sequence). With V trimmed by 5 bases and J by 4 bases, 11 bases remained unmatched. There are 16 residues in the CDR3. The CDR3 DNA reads TGTGCCAGCAGCCCCAACCTAGCGGTAGAGTACAATGAGCAGTTCTTC. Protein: CASSPNLAVEYNEQFF.

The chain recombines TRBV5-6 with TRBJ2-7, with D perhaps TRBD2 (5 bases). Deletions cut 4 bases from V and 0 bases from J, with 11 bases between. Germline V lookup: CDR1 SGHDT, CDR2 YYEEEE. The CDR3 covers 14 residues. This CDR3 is CASSPDLSSYEQYF. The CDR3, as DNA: TGTGCCAGCAGCCCGGACTTAAGCTCCTACGAGCAGTACTTC.

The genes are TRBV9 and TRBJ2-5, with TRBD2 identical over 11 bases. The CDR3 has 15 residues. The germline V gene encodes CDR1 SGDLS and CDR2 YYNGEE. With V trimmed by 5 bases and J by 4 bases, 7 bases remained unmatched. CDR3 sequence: CASRAGLAGSETQYF. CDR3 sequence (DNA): TGTGCCAGCAGAGCCGGACTAGCGGGCTCAGAGACCCAGTACTTC.

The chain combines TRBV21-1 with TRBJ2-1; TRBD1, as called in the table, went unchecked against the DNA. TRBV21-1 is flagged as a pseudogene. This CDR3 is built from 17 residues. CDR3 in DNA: TGTGCCAGCAGCAAAGTTTCGGGACAGGGGGTAAACAATGAGCAGTTCTTC. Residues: CASSKVSGQGVNNEQFF.

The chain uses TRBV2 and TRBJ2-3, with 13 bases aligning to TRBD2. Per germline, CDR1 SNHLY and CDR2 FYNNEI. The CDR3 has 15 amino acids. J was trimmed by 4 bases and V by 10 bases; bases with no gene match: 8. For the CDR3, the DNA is TGTGCCACTGTACCGGGACTAGCGGGATCAGATACGCAGTATTTT. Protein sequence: CATVPGLAGSDTQYF.

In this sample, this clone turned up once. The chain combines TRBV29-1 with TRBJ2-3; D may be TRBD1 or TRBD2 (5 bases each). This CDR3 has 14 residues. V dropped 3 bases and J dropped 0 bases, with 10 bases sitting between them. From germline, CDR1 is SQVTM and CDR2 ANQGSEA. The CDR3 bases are TGCAGCGTTGATCTGGGGACGAGCACAGATACGCAGTATTTT. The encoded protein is CSVDLGTSTDTQYF.

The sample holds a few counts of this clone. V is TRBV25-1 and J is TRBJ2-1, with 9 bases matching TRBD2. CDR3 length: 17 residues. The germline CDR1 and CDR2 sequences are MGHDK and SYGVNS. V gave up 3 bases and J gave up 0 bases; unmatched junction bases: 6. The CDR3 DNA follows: TGTGCCAGCAGTGACTTGAGCGGGAGGAACTCCTACAATGAGCAGTTCTTC. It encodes CASSDLSGRNSYNEQFF.

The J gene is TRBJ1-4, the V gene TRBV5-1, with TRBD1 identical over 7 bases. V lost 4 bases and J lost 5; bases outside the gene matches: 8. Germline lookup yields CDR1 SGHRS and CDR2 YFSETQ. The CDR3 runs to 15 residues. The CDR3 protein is CASSLQGVENEKLFF. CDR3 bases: TGCGCCAGCAGCCTTCAGGGGGTTGAAAATGAAAAACTGTTTTTT.

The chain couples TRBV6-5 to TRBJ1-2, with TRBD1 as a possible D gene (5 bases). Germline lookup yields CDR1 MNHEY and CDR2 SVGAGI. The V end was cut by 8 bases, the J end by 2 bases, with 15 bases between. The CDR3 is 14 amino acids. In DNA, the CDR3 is TGTGCCAGCTTGTCCCGGACATCCAACTATGGCTACACCTTC. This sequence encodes CASLSRTSNYGYTF.

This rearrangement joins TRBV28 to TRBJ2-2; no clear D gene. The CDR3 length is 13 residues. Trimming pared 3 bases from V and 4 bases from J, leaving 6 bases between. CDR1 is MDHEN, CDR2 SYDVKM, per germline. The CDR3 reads CASSFVGTGELFF. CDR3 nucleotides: TGTGCCAGCAGTTTTGTGGGCACCGGGGAGCTGTTTTTT.

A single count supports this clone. CDR3 amino acids: CASSLALPGAEQFF. In DNA form, the CDR3 reads TGTGCCAGCAGCTTGGCCCTGCCAGGGGCTGAGCAGTTCTTC. The chain uses TRBV5-6 and TRBJ2-1; tentative D call: TRBD1 (6 bases). V was cut by 0 bases and J by 9 bases, with 13 bases left in between. The CDR3 loop spans 14 amino acids. Germline-derived CDR1 and CDR2 are SGHDT and YYEEEE.

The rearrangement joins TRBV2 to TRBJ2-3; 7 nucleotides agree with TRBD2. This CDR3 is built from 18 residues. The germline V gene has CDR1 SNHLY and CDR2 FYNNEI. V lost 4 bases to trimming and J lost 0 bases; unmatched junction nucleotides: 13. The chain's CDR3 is CASSGVLRGGSSTDTQYF. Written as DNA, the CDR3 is TGTGCCAGCAGTGGCGTCCTCCGCGGGGGATCTAGCACAGATACGCAGTATTTT.

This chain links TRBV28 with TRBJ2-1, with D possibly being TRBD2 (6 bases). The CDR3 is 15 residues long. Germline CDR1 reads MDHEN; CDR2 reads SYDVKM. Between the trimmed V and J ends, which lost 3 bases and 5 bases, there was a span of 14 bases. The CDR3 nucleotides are TGTGCCAGCAGTTTTTTGGCGGGACCAGACAATGAGCAGTTCTTC. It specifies CASSFLAGPDNEQFF. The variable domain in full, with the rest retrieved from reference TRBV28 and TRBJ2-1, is DVKVTQSSRYLVKRTGEKVFLECVQDMDHENMFWYRQDPGLGLRLIYFSYDVKMKEKGDIPEGYSVSREKKERFSLILESASTNQTSMYLCASSFLAGPDNEQFFGPGTRLTVL.

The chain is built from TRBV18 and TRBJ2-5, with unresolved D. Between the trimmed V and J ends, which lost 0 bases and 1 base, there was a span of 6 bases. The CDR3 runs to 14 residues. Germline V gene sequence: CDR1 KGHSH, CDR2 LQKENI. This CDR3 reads CASSPPTLQETQYF. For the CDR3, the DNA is TGTGCCAGCTCACCACCCACGCTCCAAGAGACCCAGTACTTC.

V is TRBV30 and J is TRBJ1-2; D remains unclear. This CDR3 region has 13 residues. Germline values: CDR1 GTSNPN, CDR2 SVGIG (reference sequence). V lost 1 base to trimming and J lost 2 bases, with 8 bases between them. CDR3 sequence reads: CAWSATLNYGYTF. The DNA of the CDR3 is TGTGCCTGGAGTGCCACTCTCAACTATGGCTACACCTTC.

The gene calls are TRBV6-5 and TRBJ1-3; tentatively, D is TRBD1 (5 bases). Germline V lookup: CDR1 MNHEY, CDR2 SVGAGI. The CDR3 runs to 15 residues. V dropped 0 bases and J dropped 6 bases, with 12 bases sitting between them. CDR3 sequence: CASSYSRQYENTIYF. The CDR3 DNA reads TGTGCCAGCAGTTACTCGCGACAGTATGAAAACACCATATATTTT.

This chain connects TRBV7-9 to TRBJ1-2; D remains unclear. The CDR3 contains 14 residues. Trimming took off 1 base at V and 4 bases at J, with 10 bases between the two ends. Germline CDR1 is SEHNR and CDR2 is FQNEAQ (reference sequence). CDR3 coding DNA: TGTGCCAGCAGCTTAGACAGAACGTTCTATGGCTACACCTTC. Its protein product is CASSLDRTFYGYTF.

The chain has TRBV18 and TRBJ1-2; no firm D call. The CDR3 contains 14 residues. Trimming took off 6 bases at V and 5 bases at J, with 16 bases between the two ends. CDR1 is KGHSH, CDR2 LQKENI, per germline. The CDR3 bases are TGTGCCAGCTCGCAAGGCCGGGAGAATTATGGCTACACCTTC. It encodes CASSQGRENYGYTF.

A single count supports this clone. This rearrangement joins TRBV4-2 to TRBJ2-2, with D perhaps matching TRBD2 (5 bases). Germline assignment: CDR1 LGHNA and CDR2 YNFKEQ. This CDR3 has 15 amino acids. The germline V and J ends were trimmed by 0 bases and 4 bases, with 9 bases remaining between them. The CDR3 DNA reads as TGTGCCAGCAGCCAAGATCTAGCCACCACCGGGGAGCTGTTTTTT. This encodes CASSQDLATTGELFF.

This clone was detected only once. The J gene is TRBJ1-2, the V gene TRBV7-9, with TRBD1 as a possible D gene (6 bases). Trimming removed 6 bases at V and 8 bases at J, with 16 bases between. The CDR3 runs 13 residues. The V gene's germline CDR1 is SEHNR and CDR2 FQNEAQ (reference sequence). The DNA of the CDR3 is TGTGCCAGCAGTTTGACAGGAAGGGACGGCTACACCTTC. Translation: CASSLTGRDGYTF.

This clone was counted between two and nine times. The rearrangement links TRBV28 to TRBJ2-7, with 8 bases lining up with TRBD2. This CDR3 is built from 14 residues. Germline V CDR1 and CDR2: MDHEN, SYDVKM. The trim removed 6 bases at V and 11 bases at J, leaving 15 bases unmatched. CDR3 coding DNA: TGTGCCAGCAGAGGCCCGGGACTAGTCCCCTTGGAGTACTTC. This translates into CASRGPGLVPLEYF.

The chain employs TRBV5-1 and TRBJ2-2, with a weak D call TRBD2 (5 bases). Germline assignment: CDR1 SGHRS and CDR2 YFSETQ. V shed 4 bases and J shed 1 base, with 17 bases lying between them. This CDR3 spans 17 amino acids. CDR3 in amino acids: CASSPSSQSGNTGELFF. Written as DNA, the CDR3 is TGCGCCAGCAGCCCCTCTAGCCAGTCGGGGAACACCGGGGAGCTGTTTTTT. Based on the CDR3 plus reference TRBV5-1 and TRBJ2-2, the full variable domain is KAGVTQTPRYLIKTRGQQVTLSCSPISGHRSVSWYQQTPGQGLQFLFEYFSETQRNKGNFPGRFSGRQFSNSRSEMNVSTLELGDSALYLCASSPSSQSGNTGELFFGEGSRLTVL.

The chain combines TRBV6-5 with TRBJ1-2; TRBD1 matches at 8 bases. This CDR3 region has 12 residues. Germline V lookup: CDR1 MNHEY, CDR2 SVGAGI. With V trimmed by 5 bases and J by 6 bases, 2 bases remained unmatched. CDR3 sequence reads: CASSRQGNGYTF. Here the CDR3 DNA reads TGTGCCAGCAGTCGACAGGGGAATGGCTACACCTTC.

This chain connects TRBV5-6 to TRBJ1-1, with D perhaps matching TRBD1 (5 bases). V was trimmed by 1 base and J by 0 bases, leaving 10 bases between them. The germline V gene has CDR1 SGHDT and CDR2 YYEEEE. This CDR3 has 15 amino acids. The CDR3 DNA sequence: TGTGCCAGCAGCTTGTGGGGGGGGGTGAACACTGAAGCTTTCTTT. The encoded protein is CASSLWGGVNTEAFF.

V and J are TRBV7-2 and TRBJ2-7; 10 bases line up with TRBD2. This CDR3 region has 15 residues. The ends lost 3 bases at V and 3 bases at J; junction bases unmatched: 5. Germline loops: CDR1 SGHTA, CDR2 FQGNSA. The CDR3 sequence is CASSLGSGRFYEQYF. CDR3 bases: TGTGCCAGCAGCTTGGGTAGCGGGAGGTTCTACGAGCAGTACTTC.

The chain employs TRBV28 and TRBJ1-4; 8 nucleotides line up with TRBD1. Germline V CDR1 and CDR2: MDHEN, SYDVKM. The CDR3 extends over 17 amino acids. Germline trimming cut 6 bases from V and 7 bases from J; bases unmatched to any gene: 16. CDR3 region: CASSAIGPTGGSEKLFF. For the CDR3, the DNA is TGTGCCAGCAGCGCAATTGGGCCAACAGGGGGGTCTGAAAAACTGTTTTTT.

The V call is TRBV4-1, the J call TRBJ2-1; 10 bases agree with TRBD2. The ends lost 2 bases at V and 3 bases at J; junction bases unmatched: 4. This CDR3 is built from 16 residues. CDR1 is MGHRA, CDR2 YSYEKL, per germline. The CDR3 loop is CASSQPAGGNYNEQFF. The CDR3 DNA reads TGCGCCAGCAGCCAACCAGCGGGAGGGAACTACAATGAGCAGTTCTTC.

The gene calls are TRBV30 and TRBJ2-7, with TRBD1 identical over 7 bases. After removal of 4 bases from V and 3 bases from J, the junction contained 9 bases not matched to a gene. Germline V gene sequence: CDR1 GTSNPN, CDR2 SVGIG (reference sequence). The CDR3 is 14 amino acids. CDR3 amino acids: CAWTNPGQYYEQYF. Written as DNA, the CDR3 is TGTGCCTGGACCAATCCGGGACAGTACTACGAGCAGTACTTC.

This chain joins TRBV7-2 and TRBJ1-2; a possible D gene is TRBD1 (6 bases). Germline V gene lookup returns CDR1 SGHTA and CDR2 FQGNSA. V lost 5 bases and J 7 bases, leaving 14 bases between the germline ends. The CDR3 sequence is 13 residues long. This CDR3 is CASSPPGESGYTF. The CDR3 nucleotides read TGTGCCAGCAGCCCGCCAGGGGAGTCTGGCTACACCTTC.

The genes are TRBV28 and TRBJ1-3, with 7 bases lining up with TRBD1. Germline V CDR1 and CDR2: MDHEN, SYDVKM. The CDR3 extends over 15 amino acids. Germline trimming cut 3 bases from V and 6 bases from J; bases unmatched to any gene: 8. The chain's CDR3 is CASSLGRGLENTIYF. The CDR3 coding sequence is TGTGCCAGCAGTTTGGGGAGGGGGCTAGAAAACACCATATATTTT. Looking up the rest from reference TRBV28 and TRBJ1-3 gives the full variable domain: DVKVTQSSRYLVKRTGEKVFLECVQDMDHENMFWYRQDPGLGLRLIYFSYDVKMKEKGDIPEGYSVSREKKERFSLILESASTNQTSMYLCASSLGRGLENTIYFGEGSWLTVV.

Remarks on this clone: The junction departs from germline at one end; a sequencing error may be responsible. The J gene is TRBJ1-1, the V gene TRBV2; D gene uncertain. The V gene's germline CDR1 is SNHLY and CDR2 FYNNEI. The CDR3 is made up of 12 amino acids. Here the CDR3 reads CVSSESTSLAFF. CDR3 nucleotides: TGTGTCAGCAGTGAAAGTACCAGCCTGGCTTTCTTT. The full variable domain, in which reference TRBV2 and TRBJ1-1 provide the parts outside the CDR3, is EPEVTQTPSHQVTQMGQEVILRCVPISNHLYFYWYRQILGQKVEFLVSFYNNEISEKSEIFDDQFSVERPDGSNFTLKIRSTKLEDSAMYFCVSSESTSLAFFGQGTRLTVV.

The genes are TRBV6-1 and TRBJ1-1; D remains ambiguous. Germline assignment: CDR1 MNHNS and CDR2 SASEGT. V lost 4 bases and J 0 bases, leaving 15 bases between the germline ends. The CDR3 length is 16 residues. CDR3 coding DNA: TGTGCCAGCAGTGTACGTGCGGGAGCGGTGAACACTGAAGCTTTCTTT. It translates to CASSVRAGAVNTEAFF.